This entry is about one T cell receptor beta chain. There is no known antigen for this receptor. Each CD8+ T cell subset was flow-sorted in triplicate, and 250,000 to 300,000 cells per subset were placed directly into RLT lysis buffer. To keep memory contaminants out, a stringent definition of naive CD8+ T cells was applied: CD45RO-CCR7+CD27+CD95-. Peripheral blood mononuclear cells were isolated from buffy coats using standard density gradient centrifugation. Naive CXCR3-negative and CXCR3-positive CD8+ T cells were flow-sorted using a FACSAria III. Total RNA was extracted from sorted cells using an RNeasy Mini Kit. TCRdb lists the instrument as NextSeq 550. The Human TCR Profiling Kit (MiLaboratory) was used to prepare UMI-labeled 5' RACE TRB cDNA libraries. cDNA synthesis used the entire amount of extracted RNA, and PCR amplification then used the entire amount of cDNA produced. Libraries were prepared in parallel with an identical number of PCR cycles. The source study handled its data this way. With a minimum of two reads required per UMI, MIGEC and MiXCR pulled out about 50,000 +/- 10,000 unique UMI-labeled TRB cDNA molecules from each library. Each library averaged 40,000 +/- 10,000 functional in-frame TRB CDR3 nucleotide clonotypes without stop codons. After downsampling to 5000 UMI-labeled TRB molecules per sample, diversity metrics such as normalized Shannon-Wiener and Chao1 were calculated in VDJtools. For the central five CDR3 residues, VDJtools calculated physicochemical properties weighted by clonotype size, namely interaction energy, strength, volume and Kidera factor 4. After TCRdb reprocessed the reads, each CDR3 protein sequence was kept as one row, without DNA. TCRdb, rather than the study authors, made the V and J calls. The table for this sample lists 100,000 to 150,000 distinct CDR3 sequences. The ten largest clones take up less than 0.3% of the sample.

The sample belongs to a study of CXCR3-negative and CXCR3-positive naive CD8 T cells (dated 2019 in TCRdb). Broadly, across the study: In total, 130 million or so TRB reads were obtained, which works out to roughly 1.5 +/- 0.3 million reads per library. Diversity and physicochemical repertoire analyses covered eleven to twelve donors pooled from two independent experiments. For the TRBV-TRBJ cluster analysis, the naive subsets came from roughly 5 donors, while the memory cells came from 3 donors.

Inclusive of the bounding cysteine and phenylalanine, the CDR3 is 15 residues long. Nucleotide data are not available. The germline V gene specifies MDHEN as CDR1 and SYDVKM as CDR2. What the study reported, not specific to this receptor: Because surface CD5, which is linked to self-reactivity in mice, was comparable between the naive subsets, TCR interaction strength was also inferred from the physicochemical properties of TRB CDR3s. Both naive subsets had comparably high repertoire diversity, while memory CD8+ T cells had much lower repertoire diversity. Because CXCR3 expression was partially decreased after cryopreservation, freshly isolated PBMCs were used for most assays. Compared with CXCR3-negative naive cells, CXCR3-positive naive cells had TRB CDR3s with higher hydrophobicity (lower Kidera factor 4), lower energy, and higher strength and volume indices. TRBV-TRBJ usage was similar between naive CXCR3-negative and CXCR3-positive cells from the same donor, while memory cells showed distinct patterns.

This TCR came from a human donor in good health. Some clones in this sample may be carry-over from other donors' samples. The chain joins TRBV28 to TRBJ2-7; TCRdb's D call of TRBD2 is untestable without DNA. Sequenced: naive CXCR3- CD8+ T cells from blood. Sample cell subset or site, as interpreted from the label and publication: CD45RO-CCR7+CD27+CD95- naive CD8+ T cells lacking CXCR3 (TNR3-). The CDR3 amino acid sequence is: CASSPLAGYTYEQYF.